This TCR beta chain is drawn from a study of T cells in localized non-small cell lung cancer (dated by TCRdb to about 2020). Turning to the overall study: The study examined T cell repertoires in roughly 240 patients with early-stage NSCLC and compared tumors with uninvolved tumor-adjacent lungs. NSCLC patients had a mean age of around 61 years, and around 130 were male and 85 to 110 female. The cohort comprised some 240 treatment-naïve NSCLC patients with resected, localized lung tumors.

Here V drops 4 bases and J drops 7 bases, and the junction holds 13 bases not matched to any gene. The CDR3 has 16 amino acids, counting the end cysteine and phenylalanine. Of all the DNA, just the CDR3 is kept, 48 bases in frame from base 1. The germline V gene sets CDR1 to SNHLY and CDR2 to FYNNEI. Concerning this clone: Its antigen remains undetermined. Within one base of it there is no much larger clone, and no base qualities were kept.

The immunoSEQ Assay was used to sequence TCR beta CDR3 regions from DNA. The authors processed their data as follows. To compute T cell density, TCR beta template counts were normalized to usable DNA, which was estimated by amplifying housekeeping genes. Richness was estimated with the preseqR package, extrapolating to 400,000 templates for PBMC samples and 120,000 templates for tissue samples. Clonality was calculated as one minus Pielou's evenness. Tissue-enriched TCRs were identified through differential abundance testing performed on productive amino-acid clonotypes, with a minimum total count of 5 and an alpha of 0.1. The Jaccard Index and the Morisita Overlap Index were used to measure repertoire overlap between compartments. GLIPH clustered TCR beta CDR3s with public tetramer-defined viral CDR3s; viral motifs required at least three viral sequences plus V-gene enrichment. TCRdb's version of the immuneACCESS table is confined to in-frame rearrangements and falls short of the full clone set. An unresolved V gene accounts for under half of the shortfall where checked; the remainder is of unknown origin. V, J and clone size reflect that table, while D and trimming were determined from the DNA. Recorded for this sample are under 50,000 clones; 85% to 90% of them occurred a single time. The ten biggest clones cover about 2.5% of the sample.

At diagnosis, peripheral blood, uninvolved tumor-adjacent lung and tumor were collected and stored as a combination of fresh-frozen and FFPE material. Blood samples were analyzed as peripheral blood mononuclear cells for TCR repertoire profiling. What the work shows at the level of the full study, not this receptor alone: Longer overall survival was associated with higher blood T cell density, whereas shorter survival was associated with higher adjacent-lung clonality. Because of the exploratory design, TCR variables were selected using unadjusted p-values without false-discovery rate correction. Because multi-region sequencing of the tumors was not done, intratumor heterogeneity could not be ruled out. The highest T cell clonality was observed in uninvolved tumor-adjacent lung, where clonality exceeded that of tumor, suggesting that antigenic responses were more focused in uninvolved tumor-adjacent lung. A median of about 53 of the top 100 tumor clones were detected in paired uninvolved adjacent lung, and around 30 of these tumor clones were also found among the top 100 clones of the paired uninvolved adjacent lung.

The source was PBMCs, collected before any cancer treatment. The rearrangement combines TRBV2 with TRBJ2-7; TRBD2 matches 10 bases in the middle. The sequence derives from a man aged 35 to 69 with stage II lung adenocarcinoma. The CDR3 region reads CASSGNSGGPRGEQYF. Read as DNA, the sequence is TGTGCCAGCAGTGGGAATAGCGGGGGGCCCAGGGGGGAGCAGTACTTC. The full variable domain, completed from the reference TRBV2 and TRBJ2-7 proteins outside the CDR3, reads EPEVTQTPSHQVTQMGQEVILRCVPISNHLYFYWYRQILGQKVEFLVSFYNNEISEKSEIFDDQFSVERPDGSNFTLKIRSTKLEDSAMYFCASSGNSGGPRGEQYFGPGTRLTVT.